This entry features one TCR beta chain sequence. The data were obtained in a study of technical replicates of blood from several donors. This CDR3 contains 15 residues. Germline V gene sequence: CDR1 SGHVS, CDR2 FQNEAQ. The V and J ends lost 1 base and 4 bases, in that order; junction bases with no gene match: 3. The repertoire was sequenced with immunoSEQ multiplex PCR; TCRdb's copy has only in-frame clones and lacks some. Of around 80,000 clones listed, roughly 98% were seen once; the top ten hold roughly 0.15%. The material sequenced was T cells isolated from PBMCs. The TCR originated in a human donor in good health. This chain links TRBV7-8 with TRBJ2-1, with 8 nucleotides matching TRBD2. The CDR3 DNA is TGTGCCAGCAGCTTAGACCTAGCGGGTTACAATGAGCAGTTCTTC. Protein: CASSLDLAGYNEQFF.